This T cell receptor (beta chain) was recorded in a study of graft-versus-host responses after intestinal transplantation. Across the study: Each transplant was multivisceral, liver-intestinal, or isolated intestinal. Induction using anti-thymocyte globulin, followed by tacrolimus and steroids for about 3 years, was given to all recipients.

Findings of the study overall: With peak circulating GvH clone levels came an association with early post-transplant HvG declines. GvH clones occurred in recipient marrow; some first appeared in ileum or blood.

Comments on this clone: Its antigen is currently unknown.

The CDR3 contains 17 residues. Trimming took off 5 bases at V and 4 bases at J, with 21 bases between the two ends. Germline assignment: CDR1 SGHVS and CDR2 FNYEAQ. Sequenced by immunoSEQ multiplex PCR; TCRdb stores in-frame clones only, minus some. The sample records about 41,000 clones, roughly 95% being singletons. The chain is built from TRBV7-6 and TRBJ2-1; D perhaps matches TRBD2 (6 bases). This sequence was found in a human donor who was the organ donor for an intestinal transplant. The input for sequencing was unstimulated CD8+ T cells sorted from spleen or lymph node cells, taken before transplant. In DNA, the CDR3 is TGTGCCAGCAGCCGCCGTCGGGACTTCGGACTGTACAATGAGCAGTTCTTC. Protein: CASSRRRDFGLYNEQFF.